A selection of T cell receptor beta chains follows, all from one sample in a study of cytomegalovirus exposure and HLA in healthy donors. Sequencing used immunoSEQ multiplex PCR; TCRdb keeps in-frame clones, though not all of them. The sample lists 150,000 to 250,000 clones, 82% occurring once. The sequencing input was PBMCs. These receptors all come from a woman aged 50 to 65 in good health and CMV-seropositive. The CDR3 runs from the conserved cysteine through the conserved F or W. The order of the fields is D gene, clone size, V gene, J gene, CDR3 DNA, CDR3 protein. D genes are given only for firm matches. For some rows the clone size is stated as once, few or many, or as a class when expanded; others skip it.

NA	NA	TRBV4-3	TRBJ2-3	TGCGCCAGCAGCCAAGAGGGGACTGTTGTTGATACGCAGTATTTT	CASSQEGTVVDTQYF
NA	few	TRBV7-2	TRBJ1-5	TGTGCCAGCAGCTTAGATGCAGGGAAAGGACGGCCCCAGCATTTT	CASSLDAGKGRPQHF
NA	NA	TRBV6-1	TRBJ2-2	TGTGCCAGCAGTACTATTGAGAACACCGGGGAGCTGTTTTTT	CASSTIENTGELFF
NA	few	TRBV2	TRBJ2-1	TGTGCCAGCAGACAGGGTCGAAACAATGAGCAGTTCTTC	CASRQGRNNEQFF
TRBD1	NA	TRBV7-9	TRBJ1-5	TGTGCCAGCAGCGCCGGGACAGGGATCTTGGATCAGCCCCAGCATTTT	CASSAGTGILDQPQHF
TRBD2	NA	TRBV7-2	TRBJ2-1	TGTGCCAGCAGCTTAGGAGGGGCGGGAGGGGGGAATGAGCAGTTCTTC	CASSLGGAGGGNEQFF
TRBD1	NA	TRBV6-5	TRBJ2-4	TGTGCCAGCAGTTCCCCGGGAAAGGGGGCATGTCAGTACTTC	CASSSPGKGACQYF
NA	NA	TRBV11-2	TRBJ2-7	TGTGCCAGCAGCCCTTGGGCAACTGGTGGAGAGCAGTACTTC	CASSPWATGGEQYF
TRBD1	NA	TRBV27	TRBJ1-4	TGTGCCAGCAGACCGACAGGGTCGGATCTAGCAAAACTGTTTTTT	CASRPTGSDLAKLFF
TRBD1	NA	TRBV18	TRBJ2-7	TGTGCCAGCTCCAAGATGGGACAGCCCTACGAGCAGTACTTC	CASSKMGQPYEQYF
TRBD2	NA	TRBV7-3	TRBJ2-3	TGTGCCAGCAGCCTAGCGGGAGGGGGTGCAGATACGCAGTATTTT	CASSLAGGGADTQYF
TRBD1	once	TRBV6-5	TRBJ1-2	TGTGCCAGCAGTTATCATACAGGGGCGCAAAGTGGCTACACCTTC	CASSYHTGAQSGYTF
NA	NA	TRBV7-3	TRBJ2-1	TGTGCCAGCAGCTCTTGGGGGGACTCCAATGAGCAGTTCTTC	CASSSWGDSNEQFF
TRBD1	NA	TRBV2	TRBJ1-1	TGTGCCAGCAGCCCGACAGGGGGCTCGTTGCCTTTCTTT	CASSPTGGSLPFF
TRBD2	NA	TRBV19	TRBJ2-7	TGTGCCAGTAGTATGGAACTCGGGGGGGCCTACGAGCAGTACTTC	CASSMELGGAYEQYF
TRBD2	NA	TRBV5-1	TRBJ2-5	TGCGCCAGCAGCTCCGGACTAGCGGGAGTGGTAGAGACCCAGTACTTC	CASSSGLAGVVETQYF
NA	once	TRBV4-2	TRBJ1-1	TGTGCCAGCAGCCAAGATCTTCTGAACACTGAAGCTTTCTTT	CASSQDLLNTEAFF
TRBD2	NA	TRBV9	TRBJ2-7	TGTGCCAGCAGCGCCTCCGGGACTAGAGTCCTGCACGAGCAGTACTTC	CASSASGTRVLHEQYF
NA	once	TRBV18	TRBJ2-7	TGTGCCAGCTCACTAGGGCAGGGGTACGAGCAGTACTTC	CASSLGQGYEQYF
NA	once	TRBV9	TRBJ2-1	TGTGCCAGCAGCGTAGGGCCCAATGGAGTGAATGAGCAGTTCTTC	CASSVGPNGVNEQFF
TRBD1	NA	TRBV5-6	TRBJ1-4	TGTGCCAGCAGAAGACAGGGTCTTCGGGATGAAAAACTGTTTTTT	CASRRQGLRDEKLFF
NA	NA	TRBV11-3	TRBJ2-7	TGTGCCAGCAGCCCGAGGGGGAAAGACGACGAGCAGTACTTC	CASSPRGKDDEQYF
TRBD1	NA	TRBV5-1	TRBJ2-1	TGCGCCAGCAGCCCCGGACAGGGCAATGAGCAGTTCTTC	CASSPGQGNEQFF
TRBD2	NA	TRBV27	TRBJ2-1	TGTGCCAGCAGTTTATGGGGGAGTATAGCGGGAGGGTACAATGAGCAGTTCTTC	CASSLWGSIAGGYNEQFF
NA	NA	TRBV7-8	TRBJ2-3	TGTGCCAGCAGCCCTCTCCAGAATGCGCAGTATTTT	CASSPLQNAQYF
TRBD1	NA	TRBV10-3	TRBJ2-1	TGTGCCATCAGTTCGGGACAGGGGTCCCATGAGCAGTTCTTC	CAISSGQGSHEQFF
NA	NA	TRBV19	TRBJ2-2	TGTGCCAGTAGTAGACAGACTCTGAACACCGGGGAGCTGTTTTTT	CASSRQTLNTGELFF
NA	NA	TRBV28	TRBJ1-2	TGTGCCAGCAGTTTATGGGAGACGGGGGGCTACACCTTC	CASSLWETGGYTF
NA	NA	TRBV7-9	TRBJ1-2	TGTTCCAGCAGCTTAGTCAACAGCTACTATGGCTACACCTTC	CSSSLVNSYYGYTF
TRBD1	NA	TRBV6-1	TRBJ2-5	TGTGCCAGCAGTGAAGGTGGACAGGGGGCTCAAGAGACCCAGTACTTC	CASSEGGQGAQETQYF
TRBD2	NA	TRBV5-1	TRBJ2-5	TGCGCCAGCAGCTTGGCAACTAGCGGGAGGGCCTGGGAGACCCAGTACTTC	CASSLATSGRAWETQYF
NA	NA	TRBV21-1	TRBJ1-1	TGTGCCAGCAGCAAAGGTGAAGTTGGACAGGGGGAGAACACTGAAGCTTTCTTT	CASSKGEVGQGENTEAFF
TRBD1	NA	TRBV27	TRBJ1-2	TGTGCCAGCAGTCGTACCGGGACAGGGGGCTCAAACTATGGCTACACCTTC	CASSRTGTGGSNYGYTF
NA	NA	TRBV27	TRBJ2-5	TGTGCCAGCAGTTACGGGGAAAAAGAGACCCAGTACTTC	CASSYGEKETQYF
NA	NA	TRBV29-1	TRBJ2-7	TGCAGCGTGGGTGGACAGTACGAGCAGTACTTC	CSVGGQYEQYF
NA	once	TRBV10-3	TRBJ2-3	TGTGCCATGGCGGGGACGGGGGATACGCAGTATTTT	CAMAGTGDTQYF
TRBD1	NA	TRBV7-2	TRBJ1-2	TGTGCCAGCAGCTCGCGACAGGGGTCGTCATCTAACTATGGCTACACCTTC	CASSSRQGSSSNYGYTF
NA	NA	TRBV4-1	TRBJ2-1	TGCGCCAGCAGCCAAGATAGGAGTTTAAGCTCCTACAATGAGCAGTTCTTC	CASSQDRSLSSYNEQFF
TRBD1	NA	TRBV2	TRBJ2-7	TGTGCCAGCAGAACCGGGGACAGCGTGATATTAGAGCAGTACTTC	CASRTGDSVILEQYF
NA	NA	TRBV7-9	TRBJ2-1	TGTGCCAGCAGCTCCCAGGGGGAGGCCGCGGGGCAGTTCTTC	CASSSQGEAAGQFF
TRBD1	NA	TRBV20-1	TRBJ2-7	TGCAGTGCTGGACCCGGGACAGGGTACTTC	CSAGPGTGYF
NA	NA	TRBV6-1	TRBJ2-5	TGTGCCAGCAGAAGGACAGAAACCCAAGAGACCCAGTACTTC	CASRRTETQETQYF
NA	once	TRBV7-2	TRBJ1-3	TGTGCCAGCAGCTCCAACTCGCCCCCGACTGCCTCTGGAAACACCATATATTTT	CASSSNSPPTASGNTIYF
TRBD1	NA	TRBV10-2	TRBJ1-5	TGCGCCAGCAGTGAGCGGGACAGGTCAGATCAGCCCCAGCATTTT	CASSERDRSDQPQHF
NA	NA	TRBV11-2	TRBJ2-1	TGTGCCAGCAGCCAAACAGAAGGCTCCTACAATGAGCAGTTCTTC	CASSQTEGSYNEQFF
NA	NA	TRBV27	TRBJ1-6	TGTGCCAGCAGTTTGTCGGGACATAGTAATTCACCCCTCCACTTT	CASSLSGHSNSPLHF
TRBD1	NA	TRBV7-9	TRBJ2-5	TGTGCCAGCAGCTTAGCCGCCGGGACAGGGTACGAAGAGACCCAGTACTTC	CASSLAAGTGYEETQYF
TRBD2	NA	TRBV4-1	TRBJ2-3	TGCGCCAGCCAGCGCCTCGGGGTAGCGGGAGGAATAGATACGCAGTATTTT	CASQRLGVAGGIDTQYF
NA	NA	TRBV18	TRBJ2-3	TGTGCCAGCTCACTATTAGGGGGAAACACAGATACGCAGTATTTT	CASSLLGGNTDTQYF
NA	once	TRBV11-2	TRBJ2-7	TGTGCCAGCAGCCGCGCCGAGTATCTCGAGCAGTACTTC	CASSRAEYLEQYF
NA	NA	TRBV7-9	TRBJ1-1	TGTTCCAGCAGCTTACCGGAGGTCGGGAACACTGAAGCTTTCTTT	CSSSLPEVGNTEAFF
NA	NA	TRBV19	TRBJ2-5	TGTGCCAGTAGTATAGATCTGTCTGAAGAGACCCAGTACTTC	CASSIDLSEETQYF
TRBD2	NA	TRBV18	TRBJ2-3	TGTGCCAGCTCACCGGCCGGCGGGAGGGCCACAGATACGCAGTATTTT	CASSPAGGRATDTQYF
NA	NA	TRBV29-1	TRBJ2-5	TGCAGCGTTGCCGGAGAAGGAGAGACCCAGTACTTC	CSVAGEGETQYF
TRBD1	NA	TRBV10-3	TRBJ2-3	TGTGCCACCTCAGAGGGGGCCATGGGCACAGATACGCAGTATTTT	CATSEGAMGTDTQYF